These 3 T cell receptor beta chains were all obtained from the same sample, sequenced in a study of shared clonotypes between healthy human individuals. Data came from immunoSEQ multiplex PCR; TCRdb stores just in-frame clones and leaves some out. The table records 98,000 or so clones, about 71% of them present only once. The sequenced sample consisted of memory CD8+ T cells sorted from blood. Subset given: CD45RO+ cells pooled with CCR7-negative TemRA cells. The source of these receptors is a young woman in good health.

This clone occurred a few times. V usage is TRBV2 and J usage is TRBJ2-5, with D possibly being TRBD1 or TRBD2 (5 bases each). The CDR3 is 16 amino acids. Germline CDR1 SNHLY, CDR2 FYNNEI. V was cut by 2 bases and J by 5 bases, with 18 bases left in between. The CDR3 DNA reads TGTGCCAGCAGTGAAATTGGGACGGGGTTCGAGGAGACCCAGTACTTC. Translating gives CASSEIGTGFEETQYF.

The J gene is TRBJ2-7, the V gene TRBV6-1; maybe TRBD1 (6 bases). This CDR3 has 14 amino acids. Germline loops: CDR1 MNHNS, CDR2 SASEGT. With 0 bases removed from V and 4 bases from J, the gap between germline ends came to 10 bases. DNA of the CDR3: TGTGCCAGCAGTGAAGCTGGACAGAGATACGAGCAGTACTTC. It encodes CASSEAGQRYEQYF.

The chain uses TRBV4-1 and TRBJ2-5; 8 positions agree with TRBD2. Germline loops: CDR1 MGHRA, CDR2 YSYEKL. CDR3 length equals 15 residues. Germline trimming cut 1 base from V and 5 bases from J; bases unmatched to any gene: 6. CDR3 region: CASSQGPSGGETQYF. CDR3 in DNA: TGCGCCAGCAGCCAAGGACCTTCGGGGGGGGAGACCCAGTACTTC.